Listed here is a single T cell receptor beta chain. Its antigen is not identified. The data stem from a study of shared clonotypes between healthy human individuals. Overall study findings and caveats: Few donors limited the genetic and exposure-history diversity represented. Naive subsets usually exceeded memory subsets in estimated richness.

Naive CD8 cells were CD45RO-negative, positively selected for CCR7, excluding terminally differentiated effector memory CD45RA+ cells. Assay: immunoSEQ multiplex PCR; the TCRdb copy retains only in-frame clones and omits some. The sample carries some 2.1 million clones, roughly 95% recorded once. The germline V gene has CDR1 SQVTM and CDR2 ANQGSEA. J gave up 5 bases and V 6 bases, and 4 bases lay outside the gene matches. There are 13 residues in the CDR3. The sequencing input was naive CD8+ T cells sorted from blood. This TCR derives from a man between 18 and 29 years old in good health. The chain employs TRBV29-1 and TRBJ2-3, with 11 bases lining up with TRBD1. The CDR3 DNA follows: TGCAGCGTCCCGGACAGGGGGCAAGATACGCAGTATTTT. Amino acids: CSVPDRGQDTQYF.